A single count supports the clone carrying this T cell receptor beta chain. Its target is unknown. Germline V gives CDR1 SGHNT, CDR2 YYREEE (reference sequence). After removal of 4 bases from V and 13 bases from J, the junction contained 4 bases not matched to a gene. There are 11 residues in the CDR3. These data come from a study of siplizumab effects on memory and regulatory T cells. The study's findings and limits: The mean Treg-derived percentage of mappable alloreactive CD4+ clones was 55% to 75% with siplizumab compared with about 27% in controls.

Per sample, the assay covered some 10^5 TCR templates. Assay: immunoSEQ multiplex PCR; the TCRdb copy retains only in-frame clones and omits some. The table records about 40,000 clones, around 92% of them present only once. The specimen was naive CD4+ T cells sorted from blood. The source is a human donor in good health. This rearrangement joins TRBV5-4 to TRBJ1-2; 10 bases line up with TRBD1. The CDR3 loop reads CASSADRGSTF. The CDR3 coding sequence is TGTGCCAGCAGCGCGGACAGGGGGTCCACCTTC.